This T cell receptor (beta chain) was retrieved from a study of cytomegalovirus exposure and HLA in healthy donors. PCR amplification relied on 60 Vbeta primers (plus 13 Jbeta primers). In the original processing: Some 80 million unique TCR beta chains, 10 million to 14 million shared, were counted in a later analysis. Assay: immunoSEQ multiplex PCR; the TCRdb copy retains only in-frame clones and omits some. The V and J calls and clone size are taken from that table; D and trimming were inferred from the DNA. This table holds 95,000 to 150,000 clones. The CDR3 extends over 14 amino acids. CDR1 and CDR2 from the germline V gene are SNHLY and FYNNEI. Trimming at V came to 3 bases and at J to 4 bases, leaving 4 bases not matched to a gene.

Specimen: PBMCs. The source is a man aged 40-49 years in good health and CMV-seronegative. The V call is TRBV2, the J call TRBJ2-5; TRBD2 matches at 8 bases. The CDR3 DNA reads as TGTGCCAGCAGTGAGACGCTAGCGGGAGAGACCCAGTACTTC. This translates into CASSETLAGETQYF.